The T cell receptor beta chain under discussion was sequenced for a study of T cells in Graves' hyperthyroidism and ophthalmopathy (dated by TCRdb to between 2017 and 2020). Some background on the complete study: Peripheral blood was collected at initial diagnosis, before any treatment. Following sampling, methimazole starting at 30 mg daily was given to hyperthyroidism patients, and high-dose intravenous methylprednisolone was given to ophthalmopathy patients. An independent validation cohort of around 19 hyperthyroidism patients and over 15 patients who later progressed to ophthalmopathy tested prospective prediction of ophthalmopathy. To identify distinguishing TCR V-J signatures, a discovery cohort of 90 to 100 patients was used, comprising 40 to 45 with Graves' ophthalmopathy and around 57 with stable Graves' hyperthyroidism. In addition, the study compared T-cell repertoires in thyroid tissue and in blood from about 6 Graves' hyperthyroidism patients. The approximately 98 discovery patients were randomly divided into training and test sets at a 7:3 ratio. The paper describes TCR Vbeta CDR3 sequencing of 120 to 150 peripheral blood samples, made up of about 40 ophthalmopathy patients, more than 70 hyperthyroidism patients and roughly 17 progressor patients.

Here is what the overall study found, with its caveats: Blood samples also contained most of the expanded thyroid clonotypes (frequency above 0.001), which suggests that blood repertoires may reflect thyroid immune responses. No statistical method was used to set the sample size in advance, and investigators knew the group allocation. A 13 V-J signature model separated ophthalmopathy from stable hyperthyroidism, with 87.88% sensitivity and 81.08% specificity in cross-validation and 80%/75% in testing. In validation, the model predicted progression to ophthalmopathy with around 71% sensitivity and approximately 72% specificity, a median of approximately 6.5 months before onset.

The TCR beta CDR3 regions were amplified from the RNA transcripts. The first round of RT-PCR for the TCR CDR3 was performed with the HTBI primer set and the Qiagen OneStep RT-PCR kit. Libraries were constructed in a second round of multiplex PCR, after which size selection and purification were performed. Sequencing of the libraries was done on an Illumina HiSeq2000 using paired-end 100 bp reads. For the original study's pipeline: SOAPnuke was used to process the raw data, throwing out any read that contained adapters or uncalled bases, had a mean Phred below 15, or lacked an exact constant-primer or identifier match. COPE v1.2.5 was used to merge high-quality paired reads, and clonotypes were defined as unique nucleotide sequences. MiTCR v1.1 was used to align the clonotypes against IMGT TRBV, TRBD and TRBJ reference segments. The analysis was restricted to V-J combinations with a frequency above 0.0001, which together covered 99% to 99.2% of the repertoires. A TCS score was defined as the ratio of F50 (clonal expansion) to E x V (chaos), with BLOSUM62-based TCRdist applied between CDR3 peptides within each V-J. Welch's t-statistics and random forest reduced some 510 V-J features to some 14, which were used in a naive Bayes classifier (R e1071). The public reads were quality trimmed at Q25 with fastp and then assembled into clones with MiXCR by TCRdb, keeping productive beta chains. A single entry per CDR3 protein holds the most common genes and DNA from its merged rows. In this record, the V and J calls reflect TCRdb's handling and not the investigators' own analysis. A total of roughly 380,000 distinct CDR3 sequences appear in this sample, roughly 12% of them only once. Clones ranked in the top ten supply roughly 20% of the sample.

Hyperthyroidism patients were newly diagnosed, with disease duration under 2 months, and aged 18 to 65 years. Any patient with an uncontrolled infection, another autoimmune disease, pregnancy or lactation was excluded. Diagnoses relied on clinical symptoms, serum thyroxine and TRAb, thyroid ultrasound and orbital computed tomography. For progressor patients, blood was drawn at the first diagnosis of hyperthyroidism, before any ophthalmopathy symptoms had appeared. PBMCs were isolated from 10 ml of fresh peripheral blood by Ficoll-Paque density gradient centrifugation. Patients classed as progressors first received a Graves' hyperthyroidism diagnosis and then went on to develop ophthalmopathy during follow-up. Total RNA was extracted using Trizol reagent, and RNA quality was assessed on an Agilent 2100 Bioanalyzer. This clonotype came up many times. Its binding antigen is unknown. The input lacks base qualities; no much larger clone sits a single base away.

CDR3 length: 14 amino acids, cysteine to phenylalanine. Of all the DNA, just the CDR3 is kept, 42 bases in frame from base 1. Trimming removed 7 bases from V and 2 bases from J, leaving 14 bases between the germline ends. The germline V gene specifies MDHEN as CDR1 and SYDVKM as CDR2. The receptor's source is a man in his thirties or forties with Graves' hyperthyroidism that later progressed to Graves' ophthalmopathy. The chain employs TRBV28 and TRBJ1-2; TRBD1 is a weak D gene call, 5 bases matching. The sample consisted of blood. The CDR3 reads as follows: CASTLDPGNYGYTF. The nucleotides are TGTGCCAGCACCTTAGACCCAGGGAACTATGGCTACACCTTC.